This TCR beta chain was captured by sequencing in a study of blood T cells in healthy people across ages. Study as a whole: About one barcoded beta molecule per two T cells came from capture by template switching.

Per the germline V gene, CDR1 is MDHEN and CDR2 is SYDVKM. This CDR3 is built from 16 residues. V shed 4 bases and J shed 3 bases, with 18 bases lying between them. Remarks on this clonotype: Its antigen is still unknown.

With a J-beta primer mix and a sample-barcoded 5' primer, a second PCR ran 7 to 11 cycles. Using its own MiXCR run on the 5' RACE reads, TCRdb lists one record per CDR3 protein. This sample carries fewer than 2,000,000 distinct CDR3 sequences, roughly 30% of them seen once, and the ten largest clones take 11%. Study-wide results and caveats: It was not possible, with unsorted PBMCs, to conclusively compare naive and antigen-experienced cells.

V gene TRBV28 combines with J gene TRBJ1-1; tentative D call: TRBD1 (5 bases). The sequence came from a woman aged 30 to 39 in good health. Sequences were obtained from blood. This chain's CDR3 is CASSSYRDGGDTEAFF. In DNA, the CDR3 is TGTGCCAGCAGTTCCTATAGGGACGGCGGGGACACTGAAGCTTTCTTT.